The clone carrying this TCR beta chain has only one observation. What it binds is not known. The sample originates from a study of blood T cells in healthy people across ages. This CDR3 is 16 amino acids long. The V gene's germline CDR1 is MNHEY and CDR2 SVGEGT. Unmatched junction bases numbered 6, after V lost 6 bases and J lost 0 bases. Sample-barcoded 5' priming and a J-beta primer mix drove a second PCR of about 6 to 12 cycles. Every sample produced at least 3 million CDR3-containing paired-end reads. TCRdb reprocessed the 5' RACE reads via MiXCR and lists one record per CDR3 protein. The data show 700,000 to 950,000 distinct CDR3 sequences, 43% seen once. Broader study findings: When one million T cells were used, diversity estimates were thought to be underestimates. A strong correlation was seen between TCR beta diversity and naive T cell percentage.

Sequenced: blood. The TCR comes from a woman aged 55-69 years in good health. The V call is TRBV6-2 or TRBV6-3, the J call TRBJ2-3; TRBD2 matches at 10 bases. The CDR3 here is CASRPRTSGSTDTQYF. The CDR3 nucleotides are TGTGCCAGCAGACCTAGGACTAGCGGTAGCACAGATACGCAGTATTTT.